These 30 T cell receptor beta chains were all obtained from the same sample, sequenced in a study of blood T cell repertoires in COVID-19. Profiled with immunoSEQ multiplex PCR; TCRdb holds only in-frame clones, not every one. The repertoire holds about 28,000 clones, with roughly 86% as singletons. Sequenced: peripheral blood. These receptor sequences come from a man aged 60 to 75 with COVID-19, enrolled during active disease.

As DNA, the CDR3 is TGTGCCAGCAGCTTCGGCAGGCTATACTATGGCTACACCTTC. The encoded protein is CASSFGRLYYGYTF. The chain recombines TRBV5-6 with TRBJ1-2, with D hard to call. The CDR3 contains 14 residues. CDR1 is SGHDT and CDR2 is YYEEEE in the germline V gene. Between the trimmed V and J ends, which lost 2 bases and 3 bases, there was a span of 11 bases.

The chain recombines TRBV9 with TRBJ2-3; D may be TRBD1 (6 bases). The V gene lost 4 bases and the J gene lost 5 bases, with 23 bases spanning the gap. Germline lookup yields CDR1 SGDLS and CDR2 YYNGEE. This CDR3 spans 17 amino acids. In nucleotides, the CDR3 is TGTGCCAGCAGCTTTACAGGGAGTCCCTACCCCGAAGATACGCAGTATTTT. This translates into CASSFTGSPYPEDTQYF. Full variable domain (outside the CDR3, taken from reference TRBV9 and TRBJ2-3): DSGVTQTPKHLITATGQRVTLRCSPRSGDLSVYWYQQSLDQGLQFLIQYYNGEERAKGNILERFSAQQFPDLHSELNLSSLELGDSALYFCASSFTGSPYPEDTQYFGPGTRLTVL.

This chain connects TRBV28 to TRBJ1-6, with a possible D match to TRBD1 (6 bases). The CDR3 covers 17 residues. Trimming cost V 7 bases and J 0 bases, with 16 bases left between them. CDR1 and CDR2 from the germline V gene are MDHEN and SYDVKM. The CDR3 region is CASIGGEFSSYNSPLHF. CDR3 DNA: TGTGCCAGCATAGGGGGTGAATTTAGCTCCTATAATTCACCCCTCCACTTT.

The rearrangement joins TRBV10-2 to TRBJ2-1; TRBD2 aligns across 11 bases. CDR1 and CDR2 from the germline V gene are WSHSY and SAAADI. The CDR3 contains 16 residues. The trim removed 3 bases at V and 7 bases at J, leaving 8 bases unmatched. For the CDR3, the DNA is TGCGCCAGCAGTGAATCCGGGACTAGCGGCGGTAATGAGCAGTTCTTC. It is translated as CASSESGTSGGNEQFF.

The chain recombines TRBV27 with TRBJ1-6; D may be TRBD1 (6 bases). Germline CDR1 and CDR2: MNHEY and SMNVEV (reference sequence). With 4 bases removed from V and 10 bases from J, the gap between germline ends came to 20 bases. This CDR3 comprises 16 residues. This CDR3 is CASSSLTGGAGSPLHF. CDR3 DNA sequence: TGTGCCAGCAGTTCCCTGACGGGGGGCGCTGGATCACCCCTCCACTTT.

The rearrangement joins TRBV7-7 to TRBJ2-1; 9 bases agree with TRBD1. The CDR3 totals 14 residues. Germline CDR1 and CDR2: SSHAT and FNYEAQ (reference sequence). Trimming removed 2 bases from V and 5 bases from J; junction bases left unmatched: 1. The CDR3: CASSLRTGDNEQFF. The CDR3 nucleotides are TGTGCCAGCAGCTTAAGGACAGGGGACAATGAGCAGTTCTTC.

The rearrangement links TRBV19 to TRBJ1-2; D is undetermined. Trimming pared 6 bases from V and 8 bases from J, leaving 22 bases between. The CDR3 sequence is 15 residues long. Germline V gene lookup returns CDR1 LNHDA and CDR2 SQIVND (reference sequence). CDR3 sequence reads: CASSGGSRVYWGYTF. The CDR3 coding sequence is TGTGCCAGTAGCGGCGGGTCGAGGGTTTACTGGGGCTACACCTTC.

This CDR3 reads CASSESRANTGELFF. The DNA for the CDR3 is TGTGCCAGCAGTGAGAGTCGGGCGAACACCGGGGAGCTGTTTTTT. This chain uses TRBV2 with TRBJ2-2; no clear D. The V end lost 3 bases, the J end lost 0 bases, and 8 bases lay between the germline ends. Germline-derived CDR1 and CDR2 are SNHLY and FYNNEI. The CDR3 is 15 amino acids.

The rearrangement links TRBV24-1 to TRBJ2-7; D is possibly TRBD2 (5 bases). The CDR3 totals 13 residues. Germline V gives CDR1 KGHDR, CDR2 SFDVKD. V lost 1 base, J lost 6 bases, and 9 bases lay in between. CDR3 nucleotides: TGTGCCACCAGTGATTTCTCCGGGATCGAGCAGTACTTC. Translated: CATSDFSGIEQYF.

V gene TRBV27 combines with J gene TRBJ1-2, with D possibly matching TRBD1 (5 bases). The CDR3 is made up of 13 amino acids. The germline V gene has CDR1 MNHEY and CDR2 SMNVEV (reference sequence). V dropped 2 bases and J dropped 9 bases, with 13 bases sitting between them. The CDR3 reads CASSLGRQYSYTF. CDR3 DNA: TGTGCCAGCAGTTTAGGTAGACAGTATAGCTACACCTTC.

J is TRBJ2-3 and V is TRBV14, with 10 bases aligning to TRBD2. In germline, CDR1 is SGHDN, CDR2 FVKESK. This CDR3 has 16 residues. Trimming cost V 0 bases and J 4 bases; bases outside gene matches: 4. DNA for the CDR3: TGTGCCAGCAGCCAAGATATAGCGGGAGGCGCAGATACGCAGTATTTT. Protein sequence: CASSQDIAGGADTQYF. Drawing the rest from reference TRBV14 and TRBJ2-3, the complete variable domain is EAGVTQFPSHSVIEKGQTVTLRCDPISGHDNLYWYRRVMGKEIKFLLHFVKESKQDESGMPNNRFLAERTGGTYSTLKVQPAELEDSGVYFCASSQDIAGGADTQYFGPGTRLTVL.

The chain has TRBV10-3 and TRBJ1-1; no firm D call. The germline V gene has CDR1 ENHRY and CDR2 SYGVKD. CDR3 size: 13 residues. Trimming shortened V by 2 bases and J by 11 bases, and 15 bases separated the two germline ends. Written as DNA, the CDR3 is TGTGCCATCAGTGAGAGGACTGTCCAAGACGCTTTCTTT. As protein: CAISERTVQDAFF.

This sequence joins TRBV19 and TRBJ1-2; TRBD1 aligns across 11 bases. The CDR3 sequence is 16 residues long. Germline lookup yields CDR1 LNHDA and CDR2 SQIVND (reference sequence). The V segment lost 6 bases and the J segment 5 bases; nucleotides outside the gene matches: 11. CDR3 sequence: CASSRTRTGGGYGYTF. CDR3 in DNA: TGTGCCAGTAGCCGAACCCGGACAGGGGGCGGTTATGGCTACACCTTC.

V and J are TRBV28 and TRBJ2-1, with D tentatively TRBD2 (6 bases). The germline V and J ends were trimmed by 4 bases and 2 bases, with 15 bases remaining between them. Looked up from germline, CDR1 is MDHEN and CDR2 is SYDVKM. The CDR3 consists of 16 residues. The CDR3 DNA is TGTGCCAGCAGTTCCCCCATAGCGGCTACCTACAATGAGCAGTTCTTC. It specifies CASSSPIAATYNEQFF.

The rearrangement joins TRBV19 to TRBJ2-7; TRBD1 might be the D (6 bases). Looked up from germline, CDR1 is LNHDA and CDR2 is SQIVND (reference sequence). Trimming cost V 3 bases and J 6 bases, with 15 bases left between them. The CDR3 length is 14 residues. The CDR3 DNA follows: TGTGCCAGTAGTATCCGACAGGATGTGGGCGAGCAGTACTTC. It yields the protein CASSIRQDVGEQYF.

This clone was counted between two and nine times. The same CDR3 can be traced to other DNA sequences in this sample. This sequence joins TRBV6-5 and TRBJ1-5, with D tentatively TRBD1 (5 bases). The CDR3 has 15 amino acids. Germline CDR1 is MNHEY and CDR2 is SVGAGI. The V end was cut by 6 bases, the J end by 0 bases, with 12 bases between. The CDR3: CASSRTGVSNQPQHF. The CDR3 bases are TGTGCCAGCAGCCGAACAGGAGTTAGCAATCAGCCCCAGCATTTT.

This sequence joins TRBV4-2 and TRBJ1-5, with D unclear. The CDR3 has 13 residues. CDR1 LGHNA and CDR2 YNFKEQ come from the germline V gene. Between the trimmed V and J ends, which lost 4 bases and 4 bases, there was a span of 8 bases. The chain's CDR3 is CASSLGRNQPQHF. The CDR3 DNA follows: TGTGCCAGCAGCCTAGGCAGGAATCAGCCCCAGCATTTT.

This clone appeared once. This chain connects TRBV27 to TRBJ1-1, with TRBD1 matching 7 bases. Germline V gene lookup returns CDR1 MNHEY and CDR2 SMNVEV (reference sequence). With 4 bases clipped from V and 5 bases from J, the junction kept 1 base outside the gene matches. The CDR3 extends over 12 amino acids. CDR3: CASSSTGTEAFF. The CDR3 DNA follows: TGTGCCAGCAGTTCGACAGGGACTGAAGCTTTCTTT.

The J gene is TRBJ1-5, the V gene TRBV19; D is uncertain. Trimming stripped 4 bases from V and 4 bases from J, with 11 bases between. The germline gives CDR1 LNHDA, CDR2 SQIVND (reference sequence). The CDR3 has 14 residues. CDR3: CASSRAVTNQPQHF. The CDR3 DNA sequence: TGTGCCAGTAGTAGGGCAGTTACAAATCAGCCCCAGCATTTT.

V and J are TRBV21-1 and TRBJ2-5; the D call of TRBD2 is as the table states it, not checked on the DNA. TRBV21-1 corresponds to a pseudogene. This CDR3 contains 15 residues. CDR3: CASSKEREPQETQYF. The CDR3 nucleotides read TGTGCCAGCAGCAAAGAAAGGGAGCCCCAAGAGACCCAGTACTTC.

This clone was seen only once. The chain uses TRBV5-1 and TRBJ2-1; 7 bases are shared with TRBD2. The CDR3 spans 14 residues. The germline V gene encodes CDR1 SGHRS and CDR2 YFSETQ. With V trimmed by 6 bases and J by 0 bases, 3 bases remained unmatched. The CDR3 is CASNLADSYNEQFF. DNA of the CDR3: TGCGCCAGCAATCTAGCGGACTCCTACAATGAGCAGTTCTTC.

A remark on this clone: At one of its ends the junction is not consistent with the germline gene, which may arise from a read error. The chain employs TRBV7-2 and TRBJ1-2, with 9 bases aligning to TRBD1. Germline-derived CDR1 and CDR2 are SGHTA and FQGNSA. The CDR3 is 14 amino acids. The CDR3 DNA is TGTGCCAGCAGCTCCGGGACAGGGAACTCTGGCTACACCTTC. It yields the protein CASSSGTGNSGYTF. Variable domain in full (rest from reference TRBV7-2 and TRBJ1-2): GAGVSQSPSNKVTEKGKDVELRCDPISGHTALYWYRQSLGQGLEFLIYFQGNSAPDKSGLPSDRFSAERTGGSVSTLTIQRTQQEDSAVYLCASSSGTGNSGYTFGSGTRLTVV.

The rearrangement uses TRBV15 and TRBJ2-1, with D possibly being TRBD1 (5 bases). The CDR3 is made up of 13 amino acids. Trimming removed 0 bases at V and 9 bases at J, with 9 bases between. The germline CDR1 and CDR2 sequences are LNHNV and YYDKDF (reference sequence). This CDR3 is CATSRDKQGEQFF. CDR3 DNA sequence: TGTGCCACCAGCAGAGATAAGCAGGGTGAGCAGTTCTTC. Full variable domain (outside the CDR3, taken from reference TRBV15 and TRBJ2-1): DAMVIQNPRYQVTQFGKPVTLSCSQTLNHNVMYWYQQKSSQAPKLLFHYYDKDFNNEADTPDNFQSRRPNTSFCFLDIRSPGLGDTAMYLCATSRDKQGEQFFGPGTRLTVL.

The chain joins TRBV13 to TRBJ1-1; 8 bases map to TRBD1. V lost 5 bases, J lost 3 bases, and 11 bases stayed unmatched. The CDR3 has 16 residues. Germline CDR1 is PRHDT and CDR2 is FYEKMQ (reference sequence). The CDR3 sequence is CASSRNQGASDTEAFF. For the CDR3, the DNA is TGTGCCAGCAGCCGTAATCAGGGGGCTTCGGACACTGAAGCTTTCTTT.

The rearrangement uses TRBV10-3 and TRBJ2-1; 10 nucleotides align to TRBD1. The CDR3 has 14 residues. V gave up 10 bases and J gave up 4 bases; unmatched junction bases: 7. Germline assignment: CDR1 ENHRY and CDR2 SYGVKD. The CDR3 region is CATGGQGLYNEQFF. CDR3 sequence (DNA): TGTGCCACGGGGGGACAGGGGCTTTACAATGAGCAGTTCTTC.

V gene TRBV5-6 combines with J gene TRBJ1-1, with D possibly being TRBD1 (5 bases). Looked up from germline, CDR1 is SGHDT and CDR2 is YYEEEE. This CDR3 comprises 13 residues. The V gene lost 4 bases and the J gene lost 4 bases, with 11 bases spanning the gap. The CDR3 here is CASSAGRITEAFF. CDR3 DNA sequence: TGTGCCAGCAGCGCGGGACGTATCACTGAAGCTTTCTTT.

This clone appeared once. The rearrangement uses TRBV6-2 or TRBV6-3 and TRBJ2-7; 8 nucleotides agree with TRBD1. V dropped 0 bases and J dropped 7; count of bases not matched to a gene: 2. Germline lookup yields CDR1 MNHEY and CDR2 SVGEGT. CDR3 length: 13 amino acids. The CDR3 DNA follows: TGTGCCAGCAGTTACTCGACAGGGGATGAGCAGTACTTC. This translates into CASSYSTGDEQYF.

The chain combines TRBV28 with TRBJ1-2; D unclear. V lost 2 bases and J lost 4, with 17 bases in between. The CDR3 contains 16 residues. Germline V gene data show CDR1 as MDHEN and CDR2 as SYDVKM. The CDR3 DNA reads TGTGCCAGCAGTTTAGGTCCTGCGAGGTTGGTCTATGGCTACACCTTC. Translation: CASSLGPARLVYGYTF.

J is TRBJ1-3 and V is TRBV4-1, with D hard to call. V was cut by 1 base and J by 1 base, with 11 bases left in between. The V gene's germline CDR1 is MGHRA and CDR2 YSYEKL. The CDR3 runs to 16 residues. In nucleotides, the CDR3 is TGCGCCAGCAGCCAAGCTTCAACACCTTCTGGAAACACCATATATTTT. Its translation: CASSQASTPSGNTIYF.

CDR3 sequence: CASSLEAVDIQYF. The DNA for the CDR3 is TGTGCCAGCAGTTTAGAAGCCGTAGACATTCAGTACTTC. The rearrangement links TRBV12-3 or TRBV12-4 to TRBJ2-4; D is unresolved. Trimming left V 1 base short and J 8 bases short, with 9 bases between. The CDR3 has 13 residues.